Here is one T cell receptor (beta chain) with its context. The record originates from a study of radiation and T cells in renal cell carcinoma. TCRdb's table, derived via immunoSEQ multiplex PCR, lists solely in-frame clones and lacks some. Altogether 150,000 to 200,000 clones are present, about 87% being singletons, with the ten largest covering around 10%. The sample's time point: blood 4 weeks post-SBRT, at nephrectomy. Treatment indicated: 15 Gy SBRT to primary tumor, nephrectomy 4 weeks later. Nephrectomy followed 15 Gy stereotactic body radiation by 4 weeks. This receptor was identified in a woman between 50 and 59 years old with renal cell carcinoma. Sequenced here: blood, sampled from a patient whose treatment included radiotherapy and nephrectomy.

In nucleotides, the CDR3 is TGTGCCAGCAGCCAGGGGGGGGCCTGGACTGAAGCTTTCTTT. Translation gives CASSQGGAWTEAFF. J is TRBJ1-1 and V is TRBV4-2; TRBD1 is a possible D gene (6 bases). The CDR3 consists of 14 residues. Germline assignment: CDR1 LGHNA and CDR2 YNFKEQ. Trimming shortened V by 3 bases and J by 5 bases, and 13 bases separated the two germline ends.